The 27 T cell receptor beta chains presented below share a single source sample, sequenced in a study of cytomegalovirus exposure and HLA in healthy donors. The PCR ran on 60 Vbeta and 13 Jbeta primers. The assay was immunoSEQ multiplex PCR, and TCRdb's table has in-frame clones only and misses some. The sample's table shows 150,000 to 200,000 clones. The material sequenced was PBMCs. These TCRs come from a woman younger than 35 in good health and CMV-seropositive.

The rearrangement uses TRBV4-1 and TRBJ2-7; tentative D call: TRBD1 (5 bases). The CDR3 is made up of 15 amino acids. Germline V gene sequence: CDR1 MGHRA, CDR2 YSYEKL. V was shortened by 1 base and J by 0 bases, with 10 bases between the two germline ends. The CDR3 loop reads CASSQAQGLSYEQYF. The CDR3 DNA follows: TGCGCCAGCAGCCAAGCTCAGGGCCTCTCCTACGAGCAGTACTTC.

On this clone: Other DNA sequences in the same sample also yield this CDR3. The CDR3 DNA sequence: TGTGCCAGCATTAGCCCTGGGGGGACAGGTGGTTCACCCCTCCACTTT. Its protein product is CASISPGGTGGSPLHF. This chain uses TRBV2 with TRBJ1-6, with TRBD1 matching 8 bases. Per the germline V gene, CDR1 is SNHLY and CDR2 is FYNNEI. Trimming removed 7 bases from V and 9 bases from J; junction bases left unmatched: 14. This CDR3 region has 16 residues.

V and J are TRBV4-1 and TRBJ1-3; D is possibly TRBD1 (6 bases). The CDR3 has 15 amino acids. V gave up 4 bases and J gave up 0 bases, with 10 bases separating them. Germline assignment: CDR1 MGHRA and CDR2 YSYEKL. CDR3 region: CASSLDRSSGNTIYF. As DNA, the CDR3 is TGCGCCAGCAGCCTCGACAGGTCCTCTGGAAACACCATATATTTT.

V usage is TRBV14 and J usage is TRBJ2-7; 7 bases match TRBD2. The CDR3 length is 15 residues. V shed 0 bases and J 4 bases; nucleotides not matched to a gene: 6. Germline CDR1 SGHDN, CDR2 FVKESK. The CDR3 loop is CASSQEEASGYEQYF. The CDR3 DNA is TGTGCCAGCAGCCAAGAAGAGGCTAGCGGATACGAGCAGTACTTC.

CDR3 residues: CASSGGGPSTDTQYF. CDR3 nucleotides: TGTGCCAGCAGCGGGGGGGGTCCTAGCACAGATACGCAGTATTTT. The chain is built from TRBV5-4 and TRBJ2-3, with 7 bases matching TRBD2. The CDR3 runs 15 residues. Looked up from germline, CDR1 is SGHNT and CDR2 is YYREEE (reference sequence). Trimming removed 4 bases from V and 0 bases from J; junction bases left unmatched: 5.

This chain uses TRBV4-3 with TRBJ2-1, with TRBD2 matching over 14 bases. This CDR3 spans 19 amino acids. Looked up from germline, CDR1 is LGHNA and CDR2 is YSLEER. V lost 0 bases and J lost 2; bases outside the gene matches: 6. The CDR3 DNA is TGCGCCAGCAGCCAAGAATCAGGACTAGCGGGGGGAACCTACAATGAGCAGTTCTTC. It yields the protein CASSQESGLAGGTYNEQFF.

The chain combines TRBV2 with TRBJ1-2; D might be TRBD1 (5 bases). The CDR3 extends over 15 amino acids. Trimming removed 2 bases at V and 3 bases at J, with 13 bases between. CDR1 is SNHLY and CDR2 is FYNNEI in the germline V gene. The CDR3 nucleotides read TGTGCCAGCAGTGAATCGGGGGTCCCGTACTATGGCTACACCTTC. Translation: CASSESGVPYYGYTF. The variable domain in full, completed from reference TRBV2 and TRBJ1-2, reads EPEVTQTPSHQVTQMGQEVILRCVPISNHLYFYWYRQILGQKVEFLVSFYNNEISEKSEIFDDQFSVERPDGSNFTLKIRSTKLEDSAMYFCASSESGVPYYGYTFGSGTRLTVV.

V gene TRBV5-1 combines with J gene TRBJ2-3; tentative D call: TRBD2 (6 bases). Germline CDR1 is SGHRS and CDR2 is YFSETQ. Deletions cut 0 bases from V and 2 bases from J, with 13 bases between. The CDR3 runs 16 residues. For the CDR3, the DNA is TGCGCCAGCAGCTTGGCCAGGACTACCTCCACAGATACGCAGTATTTT. Residues: CASSLARTTSTDTQYF.

V gene TRBV7-3 combines with J gene TRBJ2-1; D possibly corresponds to TRBD2 (5 bases). This CDR3 contains 16 residues. Trimming took off 4 bases at V and 0 bases at J, with 13 bases between the two ends. Germline CDR1 and CDR2: SGHTA and FQGTGA. The CDR3 nucleotides are TGTGCCAGCAGCTCTCGGACTGGGAGCTCCTACAATGAGCAGTTCTTC. It encodes CASSSRTGSSYNEQFF.

The chain links TRBV7-3 to TRBJ2-7; 8 bases map to TRBD1. This CDR3 comprises 14 residues. V lost 1 base and J lost 7; bases outside the gene matches: 6. In germline, CDR1 is SGHTA, CDR2 FQGTGA. The CDR3 region has the DNA TGTGCCAGCAGCTTAAAGGACAGGGCTGGGGAGCAGTACTTC. It yields the protein CASSLKDRAGEQYF.

V usage is TRBV6-1 and J usage is TRBJ1-1; tentative D call: TRBD1 (5 bases). CDR3 length: 18 residues. Germline CDR1 MNHNS, CDR2 SASEGT. Trimming cost V 2 bases and J 5 bases, with 24 bases left between them. The DNA for the CDR3 is TGTGCCAGCAGTGAATCCGTTTTATATGGGGGGGATAGGACTGAAGCTTTCTTT. It codes for CASSESVLYGGDRTEAFF.

The chain couples TRBV7-3 to TRBJ2-1; 9 nucleotides match TRBD2. CDR1 is SGHTA and CDR2 is FQGTGA in the germline V gene. Germline trimming cut 3 bases from V and 9 bases from J; bases unmatched to any gene: 6. The CDR3 loop spans 14 amino acids. Here the CDR3 DNA reads TGTGCCAGCAGCTTCACCGGGACTAGCCCTGAGCAGTTCTTC. Its translation: CASSFTGTSPEQFF.

The chain combines TRBV7-9 with TRBJ1-1; D remains unclear. The V end was cut by 2 bases, the J end by 4 bases, with 11 bases between. Looked up from germline, CDR1 is SEHNR and CDR2 is FQNEAQ (reference sequence). The CDR3 is 14 amino acids. This CDR3 is CASSLNGVRTEAFF. In nucleotides, the CDR3 is TGTGCCAGCAGCTTAAACGGGGTTCGCACTGAAGCTTTCTTT.

The V gene is TRBV6-6, the J gene TRBJ1-2, with 8 bases aligning to TRBD1. The germline V gene encodes CDR1 MNHNY and CDR2 SVGAGI (reference sequence). This CDR3 region has 16 residues. The J segment lost 3 bases and the V segment lost 2 bases, leaving 8 bases of the junction unmatched. This CDR3 is CASSYDAGQGDYGYTF. CDR3 bases: TGTGCCAGCAGTTACGACGCAGGACAGGGAGACTATGGCTACACCTTC.

The genes are TRBV5-1 and TRBJ2-3; 10 bases align to TRBD2. The CDR3 runs 16 residues. Germline V CDR1 and CDR2: SGHRS, YFSETQ. V trimming: 2 bases; J trimming: 2 bases; junction bases outside the gene matches: 5. CDR3 loop: CASSFGLADSTDTQYF. CDR3 nucleotide sequence: TGCGCCAGCAGCTTTGGACTAGCGGATTCCACAGATACGCAGTATTTT.

The V call is TRBV29-1, the J call TRBJ2-2; 7 bases are shared with TRBD2. The germline gives CDR1 SQVTM, CDR2 ANQGSEA. The CDR3 is made up of 15 amino acids. The junction had 14 bases not matched to a gene; V was cut back by 8 bases and J by 5 bases. The CDR3 sequence is CSFRGGGVWTGELFF. Written as DNA, the CDR3 is TGCAGCTTCCGCGGGGGAGGGGTATGGACCGGGGAGCTGTTTTTT.

The chain carries TRBV11-3 and TRBJ2-7, with D perhaps TRBD1 (5 bases). The length of the CDR3 is 13 residues. Looked up from germline, CDR1 is SGHNT and CDR2 is YENEEA. V was pared by 5 bases and J by 5 bases, with 13 bases between. CDR3 coding DNA: TGTGCCAGCAGCCCAGGGTTAGGGGACGAGCAGTACTTC. Its protein is CASSPGLGDEQYF.

The chain has TRBV6-5 and TRBJ1-2; no clear D. The CDR3 runs 12 residues. Trimming left V 1 base short and J 7 bases short, with 7 bases between. Germline V gene lookup returns CDR1 MNHEY and CDR2 SVGAGI. The CDR3 protein is CASSYYGVGYTF. CDR3 in DNA: TGTGCCAGCAGTTACTATGGAGTTGGCTACACCTTC.

V is TRBV5-6 and J is TRBJ1-2, with D possibly being TRBD1 (5 bases). Trimming left V 0 bases short and J 5 bases short, with 14 bases between. Germline values: CDR1 SGHDT, CDR2 YYEEEE. The CDR3 has 15 residues. Here the CDR3 DNA reads TGTGCCAGCAGCTTGGGTGGTTCAGGGAGGTATGGCTACACCTTC. Amino acids: CASSLGGSGRYGYTF.

V and J are TRBV19 and TRBJ2-2; TRBD1 matches 8 bases. The V gene end was trimmed by 3 bases and the J gene end by 2 bases; junction bases not matched to a gene: 5. The CDR3 runs to 16 residues. Germline V gives CDR1 LNHDA, CDR2 SQIVND (reference sequence). CDR3 DNA sequence: TGTGCCAGTAGTATCTCCGGGACAGGAAACACCGGGGAGCTGTTTTTT. This gives the protein CASSISGTGNTGELFF.

The chain employs TRBV6-6 and TRBJ2-3; 8 bases fit TRBD1. The CDR3 is 15 amino acids. CDR1 is MNHNY and CDR2 is SVGAGI in the germline V gene (reference sequence). Trimming at V came to 6 bases and at J to 3 bases, leaving 8 bases not matched to a gene. The CDR3 loop reads CASRSFQGATDTQYF. The CDR3 bases are TGTGCCAGCAGGTCCTTCCAGGGGGCAACAGATACGCAGTATTTT.

The gene calls are TRBV6-6 and TRBJ2-2; TRBD2 matches at 9 bases. The V segment lost 6 bases and the J segment 6 bases; nucleotides outside the gene matches: 8. The germline CDR1 and CDR2 sequences are MNHNY and SVGAGI (reference sequence). The CDR3 contains 15 residues. In DNA form, the CDR3 reads TGTGCCAGCAGCTACGTGGCGGGGGGGCCCGGGGAGCTGTTTTTT. Amino acid sequence: CASSYVAGGPGELFF.

This chain connects TRBV6-1 to TRBJ1-4; perhaps TRBD1 as D (6 bases). The length of the CDR3 is 15 residues. CDR1 MNHNS and CDR2 SASEGT come from the germline V gene. The V end lost 6 bases, the J end lost 2 bases, and 13 bases lay between the germline ends. The CDR3 nucleotides are TGTGCCAGCAGCCAAGACGACAGGACTAATGAAAAACTGTTTTTT. Translating it yields CASSQDDRTNEKLFF.

The gene calls are TRBV6-1 and TRBJ1-3; the D gene is possibly TRBD1 (6 bases). V dropped 7 bases and J dropped 8 bases, with 18 bases sitting between them. CDR1 and CDR2 (germline): MNHNS, SASEGT. This CDR3 contains 14 residues. The CDR3 DNA reads TGTGCCAGCACCCGGGGGGGCTCTGAGGACACCATATATTTT. Residues: CASTRGGSEDTIYF.

The V and J genes are TRBV5-1 and TRBJ1-2, with 9 bases that match TRBD1. The J segment lost 7 bases and the V segment lost 4 bases, leaving 8 bases of the junction unmatched. The CDR3 is 14 residues long. Looked up from germline, CDR1 is SGHRS and CDR2 is YFSETQ. The CDR3 bases are TGCGCCAGCAGCGAAATCCTGGACAGGGGTGGCTACACCTTC. It codes for CASSEILDRGGYTF.

The rearrangement joins TRBV5-4 to TRBJ1-2; no definite D call. V shed 0 bases and J shed 4 bases, with 7 bases lying between them. Germline V CDR1 and CDR2: SGHNT, YYREEE (reference sequence). This CDR3 has 13 amino acids. The DNA for the CDR3 is TGTGCCAGCAGCTTGGTAGATAGCTATGGCTACACCTTC. This gives the protein CASSLVDSYGYTF.

The chain is built from TRBV19 and TRBJ2-5; the match to TRBD2 covers 12 bases. CDR3 length: 15 residues. Germline V CDR1 and CDR2: LNHDA, SQIVND (reference sequence). The ends lost 1 base at V and 6 bases at J; junction bases unmatched: 3. The CDR3 DNA is TGTGCCAGTAGTATAGGTACTAGCGGGGGGAAGACCCAGTACTTC. This gives the protein CASSIGTSGGKTQYF. Looking up the rest from reference TRBV19 and TRBJ2-5 gives the full variable domain: DGGITQSPKYLFRKEGQNVTLSCEQNLNHDAMYWYRQDPGQGLRLIYYSQIVNDFQKGDIAEGYSVSREKKESFPLTVTSAQKNPTAFYLCASSIGTSGGKTQYFGPGTRLLVL.